This TCR beta chain was recovered during a study of T cell clones after liver transplantation. For the study at large: Until 12-24 months post-transplant, subjects got standard immunosuppression and no induction. Study-level findings and limits: Circulating graft-donor-reactive CD4 TCRbeta sequences fell significantly post-transplant in 5 of 8 subjects. Donor-reactive sequences fell more than third party-reactive ones, suggesting partial deletion.

Some clones are missing from TCRdb's copy, which holds only in-frame ones; the method was immunoSEQ multiplex PCR. The table has roughly 97,000 clones, roughly four fifths seen once. Only a few counts were recorded for this clone. Its specificity is not known. Germline CDR1 reads SGHAT; CDR2 reads FQNNGV. V lost 5 bases and J lost 10; bases outside the gene matches: 11. The CDR3 extends over 14 amino acids. The clonotype comes from a human donor who received a liver transplant. This material consisted of CD4+ T cells from blood, taken before liver transplant. This rearrangement joins TRBV11-2 to TRBJ2-1, with TRBD2 matching 7 bases. CDR3 sequence: CASSQHGLGSEQFF. Here the CDR3 DNA reads TGTGCCAGCAGCCAGCACGGACTAGGTAGCGAGCAGTTCTTC. The variable domain in full, with the rest retrieved from reference TRBV11-2 and TRBJ2-1, is EAGVAQSPRYKIIEKRQSVAFWCNPISGHATLYWYQQILGQGPKLLIQFQNNGVVDDSQLPKDRFSAERLKGVDSTLKIQPAKLEDSAVYLCASSQHGLGSEQFFGPGTRLTVL.